This T cell receptor (beta chain) derives from a study of OX40 agonist ivuxolimab in advanced cancers. Study conclusions and caveats: Expanded clones tended on average to be more numerous among CD8+ T cells than CD4+.

TCRdb keeps only in-frame clones here, not all; method: immunoSEQ multiplex PCR. This sample has 25,000 to 30,000 clones, with 65% to 90% found just once. The CDR3 has 11 residues. Germline CDR1 and CDR2: MGHRA and YSYEKL. Trimming stripped 6 bases from V and 9 bases from J, with 9 bases between. Concerning this clone itself: Its antigen is still unknown.

Specimen: CD4+ or CD8+ T cells sorted from blood, collected in a trial of the OX40 agonist ivuxolimab. The V gene is TRBV4-1, the J gene TRBJ2-1; weak D call: TRBD2 (6 bases). This sequence originates from an adult with an advanced solid tumor such as melanoma, head and neck, liver or kidney cancer. CDR3 loop: CASRGGGEQFF. The CDR3 DNA sequence: TGCGCCAGCAGGGGGGGAGGTGAGCAGTTCTTC.